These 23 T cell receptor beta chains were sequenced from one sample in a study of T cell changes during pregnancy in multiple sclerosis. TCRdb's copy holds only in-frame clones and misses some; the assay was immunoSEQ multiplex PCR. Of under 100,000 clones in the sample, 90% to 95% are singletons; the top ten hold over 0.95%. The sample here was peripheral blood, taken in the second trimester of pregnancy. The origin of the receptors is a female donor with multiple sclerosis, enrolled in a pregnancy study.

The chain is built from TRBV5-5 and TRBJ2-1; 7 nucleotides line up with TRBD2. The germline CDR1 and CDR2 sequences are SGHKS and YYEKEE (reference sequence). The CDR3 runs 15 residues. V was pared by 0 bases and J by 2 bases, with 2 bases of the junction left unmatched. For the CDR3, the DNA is TGTGCCAGCAGCTTGGCGGGGGGAGCCTACAATGAGCAGTTCTTC. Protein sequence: CASSLAGGAYNEQFF. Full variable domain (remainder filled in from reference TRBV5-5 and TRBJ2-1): DAGVTQSPTHLIKTRGQQVTLRCSPISGHKSVSWYQQVLGQGPQFIFQYYEKEERGRGNFPDRFSARQFPNYSSELNVNALLLGDSALYLCASSLAGGAYNEQFFGPGTRLTVL.

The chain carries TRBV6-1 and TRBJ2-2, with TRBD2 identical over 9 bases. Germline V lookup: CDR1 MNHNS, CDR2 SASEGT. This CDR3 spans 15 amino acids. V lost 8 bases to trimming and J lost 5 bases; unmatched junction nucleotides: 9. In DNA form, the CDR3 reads TGTGCCAGCTCATCCCTAGCGGGACTGACCGGGGAGCTGTTTTTT. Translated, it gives CASSSLAGLTGELFF.

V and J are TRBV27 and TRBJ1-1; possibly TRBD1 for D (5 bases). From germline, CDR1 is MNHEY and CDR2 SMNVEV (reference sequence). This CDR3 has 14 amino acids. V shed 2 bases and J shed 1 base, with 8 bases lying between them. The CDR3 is CASSLVGGNTEAFF. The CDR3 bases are TGTGCCAGCAGTTTAGTGGGGGGGAACACTGAAGCTTTCTTT.

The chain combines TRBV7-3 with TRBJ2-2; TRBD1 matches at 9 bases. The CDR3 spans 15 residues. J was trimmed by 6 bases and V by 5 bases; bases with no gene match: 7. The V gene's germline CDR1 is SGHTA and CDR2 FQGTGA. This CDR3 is CASSQTGGASGELFF. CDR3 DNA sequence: TGTGCCAGCAGCCAAACAGGGGGCGCGTCCGGGGAGCTGTTTTTT.

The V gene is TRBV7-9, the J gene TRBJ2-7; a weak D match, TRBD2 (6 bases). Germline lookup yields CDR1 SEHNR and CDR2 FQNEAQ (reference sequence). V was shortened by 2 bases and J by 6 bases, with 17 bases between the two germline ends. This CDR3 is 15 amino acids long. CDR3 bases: TGTGCCAGCAGCTTAATGGGACTCCCTGGCACCGAGCAGTACTTC. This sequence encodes CASSLMGLPGTEQYF. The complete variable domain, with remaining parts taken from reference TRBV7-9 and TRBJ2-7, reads DTGVSQNPRHKITKRGQNVTFRCDPISEHNRLYWYRQTLGQGPEFLTYFQNEAQLEKSRLLSDRFSAERPKGSFSTLEIQRTEQGDSAMYLCASSLMGLPGTEQYFGPGTRLTVT.

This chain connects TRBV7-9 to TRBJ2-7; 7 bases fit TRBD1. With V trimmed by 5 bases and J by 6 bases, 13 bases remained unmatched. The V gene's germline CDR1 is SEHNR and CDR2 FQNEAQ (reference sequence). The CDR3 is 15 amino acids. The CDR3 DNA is TGTGCCAGCAGCCCACGACAACCAGGACAGGTCGAGCAGTACTTC. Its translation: CASSPRQPGQVEQYF.

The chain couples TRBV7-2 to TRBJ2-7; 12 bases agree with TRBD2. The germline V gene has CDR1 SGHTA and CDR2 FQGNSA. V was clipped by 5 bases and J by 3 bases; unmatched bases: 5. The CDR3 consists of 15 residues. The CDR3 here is CASSPPGLAGYEQYF. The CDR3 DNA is TGTGCCAGCAGCCCCCCGGGACTAGCGGGCTACGAGCAGTACTTC.

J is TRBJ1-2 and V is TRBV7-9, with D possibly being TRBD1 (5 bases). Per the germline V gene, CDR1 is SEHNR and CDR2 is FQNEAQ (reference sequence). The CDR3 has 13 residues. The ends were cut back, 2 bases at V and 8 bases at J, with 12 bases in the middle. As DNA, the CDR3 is TGTGCCAGCAGCTTACAGGGAAAACCGGGCTACACCTTC. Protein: CASSLQGKPGYTF.

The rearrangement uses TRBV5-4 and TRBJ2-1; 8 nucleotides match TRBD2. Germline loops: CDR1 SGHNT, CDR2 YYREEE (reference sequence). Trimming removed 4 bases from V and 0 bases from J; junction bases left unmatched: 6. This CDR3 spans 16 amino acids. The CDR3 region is CASSPTGTSSYNEQFF. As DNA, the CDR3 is TGTGCCAGCAGCCCTACCGGGACTAGCTCCTACAATGAGCAGTTCTTC.

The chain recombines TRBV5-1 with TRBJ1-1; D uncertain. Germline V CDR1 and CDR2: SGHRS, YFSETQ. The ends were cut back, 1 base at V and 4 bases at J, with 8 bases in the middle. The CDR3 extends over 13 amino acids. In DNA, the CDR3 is TGCGCCAGCAGCTTGACCGGGTCCACTGAAGCTTTCTTT. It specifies CASSLTGSTEAFF.

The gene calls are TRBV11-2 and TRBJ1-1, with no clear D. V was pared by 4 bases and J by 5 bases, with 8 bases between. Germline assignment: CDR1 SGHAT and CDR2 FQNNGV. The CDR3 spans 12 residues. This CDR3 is CASSSVSTEAFF. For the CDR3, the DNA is TGTGCCAGCAGCTCAGTTTCTACTGAAGCTTTCTTT.

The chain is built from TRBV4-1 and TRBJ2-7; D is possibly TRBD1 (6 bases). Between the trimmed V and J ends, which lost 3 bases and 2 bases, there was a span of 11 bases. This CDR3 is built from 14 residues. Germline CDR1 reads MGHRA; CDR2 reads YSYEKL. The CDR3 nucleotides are TGCGCCAGCAGCCACCCCGGACAGACCTACGAGCAGTACTTC. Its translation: CASSHPGQTYEQYF.

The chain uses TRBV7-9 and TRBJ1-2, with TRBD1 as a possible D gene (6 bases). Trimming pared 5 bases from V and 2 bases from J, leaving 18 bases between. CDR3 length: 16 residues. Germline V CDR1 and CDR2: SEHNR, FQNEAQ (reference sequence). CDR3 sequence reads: CASSEAYRELNYGYTF. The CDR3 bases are TGTGCCAGCAGCGAGGCCTACAGGGAGTTAAACTATGGCTACACCTTC.

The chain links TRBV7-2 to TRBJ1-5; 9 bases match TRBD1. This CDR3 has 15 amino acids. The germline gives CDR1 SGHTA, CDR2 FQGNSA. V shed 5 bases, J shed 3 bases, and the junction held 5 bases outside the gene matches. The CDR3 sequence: CASSLEQGANQPQHF. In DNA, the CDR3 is TGTGCCAGCAGCCTTGAACAGGGGGCCAATCAGCCCCAGCATTTT.

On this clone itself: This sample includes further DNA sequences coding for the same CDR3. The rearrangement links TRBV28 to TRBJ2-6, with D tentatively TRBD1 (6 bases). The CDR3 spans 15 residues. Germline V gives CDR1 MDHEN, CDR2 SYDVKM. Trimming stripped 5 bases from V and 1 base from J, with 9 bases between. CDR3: CASSLQGSGANVLTF. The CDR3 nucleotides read TGTGCCAGCAGTCTACAGGGATCTGGGGCCAACGTCCTGACTTTC.

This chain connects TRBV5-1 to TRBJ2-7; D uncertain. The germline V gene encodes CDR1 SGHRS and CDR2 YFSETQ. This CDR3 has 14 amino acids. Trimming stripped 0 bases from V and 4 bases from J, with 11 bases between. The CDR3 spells CASSLALGVYEQYF. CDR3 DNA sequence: TGCGCCAGCAGCTTGGCCCTGGGCGTATACGAGCAGTACTTC.

CDR3 amino acids: CASRENPGGNTGELFF. The CDR3 DNA is TGTGCCAGCCGAGAGAACCCAGGGGGGAACACCGGGGAGCTGTTTTTT. The chain links TRBV7-9 to TRBJ2-2; 7 bases match TRBD1. Per the germline V gene, CDR1 is SEHNR and CDR2 is FQNEAQ (reference sequence). This CDR3 is built from 16 residues. The V segment lost 8 bases and the J segment 1 base; nucleotides outside the gene matches: 10. Using reference TRBV7-9 and TRBJ2-2 for the parts outside the CDR3, the full variable domain is DTGVSQNPRHKITKRGQNVTFRCDPISEHNRLYWYRQTLGQGPEFLTYFQNEAQLEKSRLLSDRFSAERPKGSFSTLEIQRTEQGDSAMYLCASRENPGGNTGELFFGEGSRLTVL.

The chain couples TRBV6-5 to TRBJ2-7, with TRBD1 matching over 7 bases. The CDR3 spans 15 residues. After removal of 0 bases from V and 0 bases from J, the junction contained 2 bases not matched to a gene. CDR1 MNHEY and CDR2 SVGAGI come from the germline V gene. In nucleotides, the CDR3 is TGTGCCAGCAGTTACTCGACAGGGACCTCCTACGAGCAGTACTTC. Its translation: CASSYSTGTSYEQYF.

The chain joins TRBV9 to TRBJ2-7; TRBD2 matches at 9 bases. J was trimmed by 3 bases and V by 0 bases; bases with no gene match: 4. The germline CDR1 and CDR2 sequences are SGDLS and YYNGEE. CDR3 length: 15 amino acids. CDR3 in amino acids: CASSVGVSGSYEQYF. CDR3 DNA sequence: TGTGCCAGCAGCGTAGGTGTTAGCGGGAGCTACGAGCAGTACTTC. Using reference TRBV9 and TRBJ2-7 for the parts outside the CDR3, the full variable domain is DSGVTQTPKHLITATGQRVTLRCSPRSGDLSVYWYQQSLDQGLQFLIQYYNGEERAKGNILERFSAQQFPDLHSELNLSSLELGDSALYFCASSVGVSGSYEQYFGPGTRLTVT.

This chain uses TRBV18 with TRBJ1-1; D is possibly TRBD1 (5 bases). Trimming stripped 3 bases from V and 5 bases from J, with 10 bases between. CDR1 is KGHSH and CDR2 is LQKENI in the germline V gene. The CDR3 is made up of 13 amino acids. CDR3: CASSPDTGTEAFF. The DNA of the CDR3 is TGTGCCAGCTCACCCGACACAGGTACTGAAGCTTTCTTT.

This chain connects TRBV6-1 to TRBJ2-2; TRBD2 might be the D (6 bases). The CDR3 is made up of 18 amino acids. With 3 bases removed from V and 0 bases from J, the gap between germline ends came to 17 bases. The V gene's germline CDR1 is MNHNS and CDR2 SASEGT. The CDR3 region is CASSDGTGSSANTGELFF. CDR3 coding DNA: TGTGCCAGCAGTGATGGGACTGGATCATCCGCGAACACCGGGGAGCTGTTTTTT.

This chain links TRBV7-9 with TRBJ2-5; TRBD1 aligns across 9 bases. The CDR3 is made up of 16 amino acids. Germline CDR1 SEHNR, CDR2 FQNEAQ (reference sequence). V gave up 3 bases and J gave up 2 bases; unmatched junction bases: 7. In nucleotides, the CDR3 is TGTGCCAGCAGCTTTGGACAGGGGACCCTACAAGAGACCCAGTACTTC. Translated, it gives CASSFGQGTLQETQYF.

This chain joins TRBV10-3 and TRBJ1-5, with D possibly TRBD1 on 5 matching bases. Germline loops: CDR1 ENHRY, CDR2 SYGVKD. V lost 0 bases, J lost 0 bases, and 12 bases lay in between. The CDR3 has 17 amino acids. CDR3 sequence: CAISESGQGYSNQPQHF. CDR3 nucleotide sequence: TGTGCCATCAGTGAGTCGGGGCAGGGTTATAGCAATCAGCCCCAGCATTTT.